This T cell receptor (beta chain) derives from a study of post-analysis software for immune sequencing data. Points on this clonotype: Its matching antigen is unknown.

Points from the study as a whole: Strong same-batch co-clustering of samples appeared with F measure clustering.

Libraries were made from TCR beta cDNA, and they carried unique molecular identifiers. Yield was roughly 500,000 cDNA molecules from roughly 1 to 10 million T cells. TCRdb itself ran the PCR reads through MiXCR, one entry per CDR3 protein. Here the sample spans under 200,000 distinct CDR3 sequences, approximately 35% being singletons. Sequencing was performed on blood, taken after autologous hematopoietic stem cell transplantation. The clonotype originates from a girl aged 10-17 years with multiple sclerosis.

DNA of the CDR3: TGTGCCAGCAGCCCTAGGCTAGCGGACTCCTACAATGAGCAGTTCTTC. It encodes CASSPRLADSYNEQFF. The gene calls are TRBV5-6 and TRBJ2-1, with 7 nucleotides matching TRBD2. Germline CDR1 and CDR2: SGHDT and YYEEEE. The CDR3 covers 16 residues. The V and J ends lost 4 bases and 0 bases, in that order; junction bases with no gene match: 7.